This TCR beta chain was recovered during a study of shared clonotypes between healthy human individuals. Background on the study: Donors had three CD4 naive, three CD4 memory, two CD8 naive and one CD8 memory plate apiece. Study-level points and caveats: Among a handful of donors, about 4.6% of naive CD4 clonotypes were found in common. Rarefaction analysis demonstrated incomplete sorted-subset sequencing notwithstanding large depth.

The protocol was immunoSEQ multiplex PCR, while the TCRdb copy is restricted to in-frame clones and leaves out a portion. There are 2,500,000 or so clones in the sample; approximately 93% occur only once, and roughly 0.39% lies in the top ten. Germline CDR1 reads SGHNT; CDR2 reads YYREEE (reference sequence). There are 16 residues in the CDR3. V was cut by 1 base and J by 0 bases, with 12 bases left in between. This clone was recorded once. The antigen is undetermined. Material: naive CD4+ T cells from PBMCs. Subset given: CD45RA+ positively selected. The chain uses TRBV5-4 and TRBJ2-3; no firm D call. The receptor's source is a man aged 18 to 29 in good health. Some clones in this sample may be carry-over from other donors' samples. The CDR3 reads CASSLFVVGSTDTQYF. The CDR3 nucleotides are TGTGCCAGCAGCTTGTTCGTTGTCGGGAGCACAGATACGCAGTATTTT.